The 5 T cell receptor beta chains below were found in one sample sequenced in a study of CD8 T cells in ankylosing spondylitis. Study-wide findings and caveats: A TCR beta motif of about 8 highly homologous variants appeared characteristic of ankylosing spondylitis blood.

Their target antigens are unknown. TCRdb reprocessed the 5' RACE reads with MiXCR, giving one entry per CDR3 protein. The sample holds more than 300,000 distinct CDR3 sequences, under 8.5% seen once. What was sequenced was blood, either unsorted or a sorted T cell fraction (not recorded which). The receptor source for this set is a male donor with ankylosing spondylitis.

The chain uses TRBV5-1 and TRBJ1-6; D remains unclear. Germline V gene sequence: CDR1 SGHRS, CDR2 YFSETQ. The CDR3 totals 14 residues. Trimming shortened V by 2 bases and J by 7 bases, and 10 bases separated the two germline ends. Here the CDR3 reads CASSFGAGNSPLHF. The CDR3 nucleotides read TGCGCCAGCAGCTTCGGAGCGGGGAATTCACCCCTCCACTTT.

This clonotype has a handful of counts. The chain links TRBV5-6 to TRBJ2-3; D unclear. CDR3 length: 16 residues. V was trimmed by 5 bases and J by 2 bases, leaving 18 bases between them. CDR1 and CDR2 from the germline V gene are SGHDT and YYEEEE. This CDR3 is CASSHQAVLFTDTQYF. The CDR3 bases are TGTGCCAGCAGTCATCAAGCAGTCTTGTTCACAGATACGCAGTATTTT.

This clonotype appeared a few times. The chain recombines TRBV6-2 or TRBV6-3 with TRBJ2-5, with 7 bases that match TRBD2. There are 12 residues in the CDR3. J lost 5 bases, V lost 6 bases, and 3 bases had no gene match. In germline, CDR1 is MNHEY, CDR2 SVGEGT. The CDR3 nucleotides are TGTGCCAGCAGCGCGGGAGCGGAGACCCAGTACTTC. It is translated as CASSAGAETQYF.

The chain carries TRBV7-3 and TRBJ2-2; D is unclear. Trimming removed 5 bases at V and 4 bases at J, with 17 bases between. The CDR3 covers 16 residues. Germline CDR1 SGHTA, CDR2 FQGTGA. The CDR3 here is CASSTLGPSGTGELFF. The CDR3, as DNA: TGTGCCAGCAGCACCCTTGGTCCATCAGGCACCGGGGAGCTGTTTTTT.

This clonotype was detected only a few times. The chain couples TRBV9 to TRBJ2-1, with D possibly matching TRBD2 (6 bases). Trimming removed 0 bases at V and 0 bases at J, with 16 bases between. This CDR3 is built from 18 residues. Germline CDR1 is SGDLS and CDR2 is YYNGEE. The CDR3 reads CASSVVGRRGDSYNEQFF. The CDR3 DNA reads as TGTGCCAGCAGCGTAGTGGGGCGGCGGGGCGACTCCTACAATGAGCAGTTCTTC.